Detailed here is one TCR beta chain. What this receptor recognizes is not known. It has no much larger one-base neighbor in the sample; base qualities were not kept. TCRbeta CDR3 regions were amplified from genomic DNA using the immunoSEQ Assay, a bias-controlled multiplex PCR. Per the source publication's procedure: Nucleated cell counts per sample were estimated from amplification of reference gene primers within the assay. To quantify the absolute abundance of each unique TCRbeta CDR3 rearrangement, sequence reads were collapsed and filtered. For each sample, productive Simpson clonality was calculated as the square root of Simpson's diversity index over productive rearrangements. Imported from immuneACCESS, the table was reduced by TCRdb to in-frame sequences with V and J called. These copies leave out some clones; in studies compared against another copy, an unresolved V gene accounts for under half, and the cause of the remainder is not known. From that table come the V and J calls and clone size; the DNA was used to work out D and trimming. For this sample the table gives 250,000 to 400,000 clones, of which roughly 88% were detected only once. The leading ten clones occupy 1.5% to 2% of the sample.

This entry comes from a study of blood T cell repertoires in COVID-19 (dated by TCRdb to 2020 to 2021). Concerning the study at large: Samples from collaborators originated in the United States, Italy and Spain and spanned both the acute and convalescent phases of COVID-19. The prospective study material was composed of cDNA or gDNA derived from T cells, B-cell-depleted T cells, or PBMCs. The repertoires were made available in a free public database intended to serve as a resource for research on the immune response to SARS-CoV-2. Samples were obtained from the ongoing ImmuneRACE study (first 160 participants) and from about 1,300 subjects provided by 6 global collaborators. Where available, HLA class I and class II types were taken from metadata supplied by the sample provider and were not determined by assay-based typing. Deeply sampled blood TCRbeta repertoires from subjects exposed to, actively infected with, or recovered from COVID-19 were included in the dataset. The sample metadata nearly always contained a de-identified subject ID, COVID-19 status, age in years and sex.

One collaborating source in Seattle enrolled patients during active infection and followed them longitudinally through the course of disease. Collaborating institutions collected whole blood in K2EDTA tubes following their own protocols. Collaborator samples were shipped for TCRbeta analysis as frozen whole blood, isolated PBMCs, or DNA extracted from either sample type. CDR1 and CDR2 were assigned from the germline V gene as SGHTA and FQGNSA. V sheds 9 bases and J sheds 3 bases, leaving 9 bases between their ends. The CDR3 sequence holds 12 residues, the cysteine and phenylalanine included. The CDR3 DNA has 36 bases and is translated from base 1. Paper-wide results and their limitations: How much clinical and demographic metadata was included differed by source and by participant, and the metadata was provided uncurated.

The receptor chain draws on TRBV7-2 and TRBJ2-1; a tentative D match to TRBD2 spans 6 bases. Source material: peripheral blood. The receptor was isolated from a woman aged 25 to 39 with COVID-19, enrolled during active disease. The CDR3 protein: CASSGDYNEQFF. Here is the DNA: TGTGCCAGTTCGGGGGACTACAATGAGCAGTTCTTC.